The entry that follows covers one T cell receptor (beta chain) sequence. This sample is drawn from a study of blood T cell repertoires in COVID-19. Study overall: Samples taken during acute and convalescent COVID-19 were collected in the United States, Italy and Spain. Nucleic acid was either cDNA or gDNA, and it came from T cells, B-cell-depleted T cells, or PBMCs.

The data were produced by immunoSEQ multiplex PCR, yet TCRdb's version contains in-frame clones alone and is incomplete. This table has over 90,000 clones, 70% to 90% appearing once. Per the germline V gene, CDR1 is MNHEY and CDR2 is SVGAGI. Trimming cost V 2 bases and J 6 bases; bases outside gene matches: 1. The CDR3 length is 13 residues. The V gene is TRBV6-5, the J gene TRBJ2-7; the match to TRBD1 covers 10 bases. The sample consisted of peripheral blood. This clonotype was sampled from a man aged 50-59 years with active COVID-19. CDR3 nucleotide sequence: TGTGCCAGCAGTTACCGGACAGGGGGCGAGCAGTACTTC. Protein product: CASSYRTGGEQYF.